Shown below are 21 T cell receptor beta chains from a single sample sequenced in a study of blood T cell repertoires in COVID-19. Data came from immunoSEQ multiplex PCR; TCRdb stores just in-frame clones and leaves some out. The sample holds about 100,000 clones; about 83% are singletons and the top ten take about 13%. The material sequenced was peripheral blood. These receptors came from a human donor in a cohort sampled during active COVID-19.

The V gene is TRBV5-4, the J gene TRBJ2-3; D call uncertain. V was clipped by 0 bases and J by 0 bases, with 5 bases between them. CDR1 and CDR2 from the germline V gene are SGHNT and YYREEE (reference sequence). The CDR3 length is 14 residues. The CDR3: CASSLGISTDTQYF. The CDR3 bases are TGTGCCAGCAGCTTGGGTATAAGCACAGATACGCAGTATTTT.

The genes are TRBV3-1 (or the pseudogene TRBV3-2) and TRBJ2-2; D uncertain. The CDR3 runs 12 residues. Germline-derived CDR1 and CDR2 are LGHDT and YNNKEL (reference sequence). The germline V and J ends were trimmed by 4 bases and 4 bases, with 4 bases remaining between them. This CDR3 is CASSPRTGELFF. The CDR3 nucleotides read TGTGCCAGCAGCCCTCGCACCGGGGAGCTGTTTTTT.

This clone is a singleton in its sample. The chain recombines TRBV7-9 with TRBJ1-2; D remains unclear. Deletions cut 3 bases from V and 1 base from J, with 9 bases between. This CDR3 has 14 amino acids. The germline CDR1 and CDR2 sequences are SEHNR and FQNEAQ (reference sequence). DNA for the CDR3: TGTGCCAGCAGCTTGTACACCATTAACTATGGCTACACCTTC. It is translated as CASSLYTINYGYTF.

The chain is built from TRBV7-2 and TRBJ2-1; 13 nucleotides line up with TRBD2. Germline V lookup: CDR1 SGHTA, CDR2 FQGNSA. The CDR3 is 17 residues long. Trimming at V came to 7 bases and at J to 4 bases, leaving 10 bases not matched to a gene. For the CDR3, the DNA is TGTGCCAGCACGACAACTAGCGGGGGGGCGAGGTACAATGAGCAGTTCTTC. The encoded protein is CASTTTSGGARYNEQFF. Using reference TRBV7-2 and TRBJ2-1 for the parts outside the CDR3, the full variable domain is GAGVSQSPSNKVTEKGKDVELRCDPISGHTALYWYRQSLGQGLEFLIYFQGNSAPDKSGLPSDRFSAERTGGSVSTLTIQRTQQEDSAVYLCASTTTSGGARYNEQFFGPGTRLTVL.

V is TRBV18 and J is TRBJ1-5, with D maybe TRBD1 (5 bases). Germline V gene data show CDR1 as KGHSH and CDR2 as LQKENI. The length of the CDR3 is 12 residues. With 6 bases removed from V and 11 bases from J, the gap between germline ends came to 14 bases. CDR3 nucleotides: TGTGCCAGCTCCGACCCAGGGAAGGCCCAGCATTTT. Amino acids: CASSDPGKAQHF.

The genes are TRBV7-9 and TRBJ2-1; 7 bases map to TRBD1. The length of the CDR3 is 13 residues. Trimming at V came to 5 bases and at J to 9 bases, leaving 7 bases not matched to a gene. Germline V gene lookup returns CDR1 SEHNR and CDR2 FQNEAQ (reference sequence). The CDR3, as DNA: TGTGCCAGCAGCCCCGGGACAGTCGGTGAGCAGTTCTTC. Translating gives CASSPGTVGEQFF.

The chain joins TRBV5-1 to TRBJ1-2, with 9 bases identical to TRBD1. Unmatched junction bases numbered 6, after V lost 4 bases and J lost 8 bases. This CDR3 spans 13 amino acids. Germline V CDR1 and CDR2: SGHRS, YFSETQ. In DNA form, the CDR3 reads TGCGCCAGCAGCCAACAGGGGGCGGGAGGCTACACCTTC. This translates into CASSQQGAGGYTF.

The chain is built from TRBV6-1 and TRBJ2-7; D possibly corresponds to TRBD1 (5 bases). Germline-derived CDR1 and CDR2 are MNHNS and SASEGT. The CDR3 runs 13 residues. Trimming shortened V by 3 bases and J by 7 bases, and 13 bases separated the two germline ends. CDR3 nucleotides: TGTGCCAGCAGTGAGTGGGCAGGGAAAGAGCAGTACTTC. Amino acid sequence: CASSEWAGKEQYF.

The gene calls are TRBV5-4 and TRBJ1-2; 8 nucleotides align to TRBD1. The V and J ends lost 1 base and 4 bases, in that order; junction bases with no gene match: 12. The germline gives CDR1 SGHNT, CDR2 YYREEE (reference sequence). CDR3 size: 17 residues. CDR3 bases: TGTGCCAGCAGCTTGAGCTTTGGGACAGGATATTCCTATGGCTACACCTTC. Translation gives CASSLSFGTGYSYGYTF.

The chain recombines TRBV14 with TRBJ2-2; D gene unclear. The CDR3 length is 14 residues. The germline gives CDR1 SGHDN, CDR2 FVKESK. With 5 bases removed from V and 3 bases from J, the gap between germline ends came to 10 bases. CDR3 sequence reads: CASSAVTYTGELFF. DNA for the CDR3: TGTGCCAGCAGCGCGGTGACCTACACCGGGGAGCTGTTTTTT.

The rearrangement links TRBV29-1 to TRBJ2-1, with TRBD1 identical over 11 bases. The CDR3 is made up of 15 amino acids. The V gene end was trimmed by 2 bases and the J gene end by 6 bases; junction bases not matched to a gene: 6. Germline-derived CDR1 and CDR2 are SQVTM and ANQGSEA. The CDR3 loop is CSVEFSGTGGNEQFF. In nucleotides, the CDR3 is TGCAGCGTTGAATTTTCCGGGACAGGGGGCAATGAGCAGTTCTTC.

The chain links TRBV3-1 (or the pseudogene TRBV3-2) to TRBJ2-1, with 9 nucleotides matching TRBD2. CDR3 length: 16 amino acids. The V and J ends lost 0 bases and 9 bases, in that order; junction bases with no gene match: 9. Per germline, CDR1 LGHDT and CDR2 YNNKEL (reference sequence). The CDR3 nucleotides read TGTGCCAGCAGCCAAGATCCGGGGACTAGCTTGGTTGAGCAGTTCTTC. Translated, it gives CASSQDPGTSLVEQFF.

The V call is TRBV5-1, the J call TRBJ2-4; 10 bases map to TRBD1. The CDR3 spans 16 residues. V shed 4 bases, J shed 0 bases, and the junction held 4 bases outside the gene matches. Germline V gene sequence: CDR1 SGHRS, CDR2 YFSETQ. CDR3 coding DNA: TGCGCCAGCAGCAGGACAGGGGGGAGAGCCAAAAACATTCAGTACTTC. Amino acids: CASSRTGGRAKNIQYF.

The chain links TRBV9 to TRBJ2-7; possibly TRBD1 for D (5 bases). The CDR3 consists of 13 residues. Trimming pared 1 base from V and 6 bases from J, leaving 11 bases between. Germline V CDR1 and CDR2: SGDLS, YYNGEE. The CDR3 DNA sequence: TGTGCCAGCAGCGTAAAAGGGGTGGGCGAGCAGTACTTC. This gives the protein CASSVKGVGEQYF. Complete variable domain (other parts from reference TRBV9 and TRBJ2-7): DSGVTQTPKHLITATGQRVTLRCSPRSGDLSVYWYQQSLDQGLQFLIQYYNGEERAKGNILERFSAQQFPDLHSELNLSSLELGDSALYFCASSVKGVGEQYFGPGTRLTVT.

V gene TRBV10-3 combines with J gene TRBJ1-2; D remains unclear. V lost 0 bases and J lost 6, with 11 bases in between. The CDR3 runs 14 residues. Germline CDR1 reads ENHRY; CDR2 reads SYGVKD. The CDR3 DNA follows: TGTGCCATCAGTGAGTCGATGGGAGGCGATGGCTACACCTTC. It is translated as CAISESMGGDGYTF.

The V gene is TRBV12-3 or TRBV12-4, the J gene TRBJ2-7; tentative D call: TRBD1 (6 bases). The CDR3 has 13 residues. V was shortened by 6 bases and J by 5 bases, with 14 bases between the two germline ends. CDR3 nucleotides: TGTGCCAGCAGCGCGAGGGGGTACGACGAGCAGTACTTC. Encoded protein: CASSARGYDEQYF.

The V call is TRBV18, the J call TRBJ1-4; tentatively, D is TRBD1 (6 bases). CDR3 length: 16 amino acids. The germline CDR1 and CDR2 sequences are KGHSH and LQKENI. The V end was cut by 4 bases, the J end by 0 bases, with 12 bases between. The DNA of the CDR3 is TGTGCCAGCTCACTTGAACAGGGTTCAACTAATGAAAAACTGTTTTTT. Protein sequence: CASSLEQGSTNEKLFF. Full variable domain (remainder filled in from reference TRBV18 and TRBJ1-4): NAGVMQNPRHLVRRRGQEARLRCSPMKGHSHVYWYRQLPEEGLKFMVYLQKENIIDESGMPKERFSAEFPKEGPSILRIQQVVRGDSAAYFCASSLEQGSTNEKLFFGSGTQLSVL.

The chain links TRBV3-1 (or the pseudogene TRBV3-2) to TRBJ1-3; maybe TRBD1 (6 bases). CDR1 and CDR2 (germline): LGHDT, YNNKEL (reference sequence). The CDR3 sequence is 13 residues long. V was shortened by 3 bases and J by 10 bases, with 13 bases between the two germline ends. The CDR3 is CASSHRGAQTIYF. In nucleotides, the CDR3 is TGTGCCAGCAGCCACCGGGGGGCTCAGACCATATATTTT.

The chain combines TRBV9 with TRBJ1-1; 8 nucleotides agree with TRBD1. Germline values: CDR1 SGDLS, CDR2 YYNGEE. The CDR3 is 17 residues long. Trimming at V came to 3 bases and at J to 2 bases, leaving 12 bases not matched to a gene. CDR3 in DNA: TGTGCCAGCAGCGCGACAGGGGCCGCCAACGCAAACACTGAAGCTTTCTTT. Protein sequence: CASSATGAANANTEAFF.

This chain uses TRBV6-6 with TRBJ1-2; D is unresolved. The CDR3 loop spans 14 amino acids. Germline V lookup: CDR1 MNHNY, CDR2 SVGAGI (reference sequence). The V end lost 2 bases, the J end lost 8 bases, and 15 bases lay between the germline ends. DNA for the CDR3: TGTGCCAGCAGTTACCAGGCTGCGCGAGACGGCTACACCTTC. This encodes CASSYQAARDGYTF.

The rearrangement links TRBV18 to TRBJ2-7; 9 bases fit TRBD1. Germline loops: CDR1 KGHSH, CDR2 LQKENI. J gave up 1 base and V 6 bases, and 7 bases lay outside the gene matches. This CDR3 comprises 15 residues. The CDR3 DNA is TGTGCCAGCTCGGATCCGGGACAGGGTTCCTACGAGCAGTACTTC. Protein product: CASSDPGQGSYEQYF.